The 30 T cell receptor beta chains listed next were all sequenced from one sample in a study of cytomegalovirus exposure and HLA in healthy donors. The PCR had 60 Vbeta and 13 Jbeta primers. Generated by immunoSEQ multiplex PCR, the TCRdb table keeps only in-frame clones and is missing some. This table has fewer than 70,000 clones, about four fifths appearing once. Material for sequencing was PBMCs. The receptors stem from a woman aged 40 to 50 in good health and CMV-seronegative.

A single count supports this clone. The chain has TRBV19 and TRBJ1-1; perhaps TRBD1 as D (6 bases). Germline V gene lookup returns CDR1 LNHDA and CDR2 SQIVND (reference sequence). The CDR3 is 13 residues long. V dropped 5 bases and J dropped 7 bases, with 14 bases sitting between them. The DNA for the CDR3 is TGTGCCAGTAGTTATAATGGACAGAATGAAGCTTTCTTT. It yields the protein CASSYNGQNEAFF.

The chain uses TRBV5-4 and TRBJ2-2; D perhaps matches TRBD1 (5 bases). Trimming left V 0 bases short and J 1 base short, with 7 bases between. Germline CDR1 and CDR2: SGHNT and YYREEE (reference sequence). This CDR3 has 15 residues. CDR3: CASSLGGQNTGELFF. CDR3 sequence (DNA): TGTGCCAGCAGCTTGGGAGGACAGAACACCGGGGAGCTGTTTTTT.

The chain recombines TRBV11-2 with TRBJ2-1; D might be TRBD2 (5 bases). The germline V and J ends were trimmed by 4 bases and 4 bases, with 11 bases remaining between them. The CDR3 is made up of 14 amino acids. Germline values: CDR1 SGHAT, CDR2 FQNNGV. The CDR3 spells CASSSRTLYNEQFF. Here the CDR3 DNA reads TGTGCCAGCAGCTCCCGGACTCTTTACAATGAGCAGTTCTTC.

The gene calls are TRBV18 and TRBJ1-2; D call uncertain. Trimming removed 2 bases from V and 2 bases from J, with 9 bases in between. The CDR3 is 14 residues long. Germline values: CDR1 KGHSH, CDR2 LQKENI. As DNA, the CDR3 is TGTGCCAGCTCACCAGGGAGTGACAACTATGGCTACACCTTC. It translates to CASSPGSDNYGYTF.

This chain joins TRBV28 and TRBJ1-1, with TRBD1 identical over 8 bases. The CDR3 totals 16 residues. Losses at the gene ends were 7 bases for V and 5 bases for J; bases not matched to a gene: 15. CDR1 and CDR2 from the germline V gene are MDHEN and SYDVKM. CDR3 amino acids: CASTPLGRGRETEAFF. CDR3 coding DNA: TGTGCCAGCACCCCCCTTGGCAGGGGGCGGGAAACTGAAGCTTTCTTT.

J is TRBJ1-3 and V is TRBV6-6; a possible D gene is TRBD1 (6 bases). V was cut by 2 bases and J by 0 bases, with 11 bases left in between. CDR1 and CDR2 from the germline V gene are MNHNY and SVGAGI (reference sequence). The CDR3 is 16 amino acids. The CDR3 reads CASSYQTGSSGNTIYF. In DNA form, the CDR3 reads TGTGCCAGCAGTTACCAGACAGGATCCTCTGGAAACACCATATATTTT.

The chain joins TRBV7-9 to TRBJ1-2, with 9 bases matching TRBD1. Germline CDR1 is SEHNR and CDR2 is FQNEAQ (reference sequence). The CDR3 length is 16 residues. V was clipped by 5 bases and J by 7 bases; unmatched bases: 14. The CDR3 loop reads CASSLDGTGRGGGYTF. CDR3 in DNA: TGTGCCAGCAGCCTCGACGGGACAGGGCGAGGCGGTGGCTACACCTTC.

The genes are TRBV13 and TRBJ1-5; no clear D. The CDR3 is 13 residues long. The ends were cut back, 3 bases at V and 5 bases at J, with 8 bases in the middle. Germline V CDR1 and CDR2: PRHDT, FYEKMQ (reference sequence). The CDR3 DNA is TGTGCCAGCAGCTTCGGTTCTGATCAGCCCCAGCATTTT. Translated, it gives CASSFGSDQPQHF.

This chain uses TRBV7-3 with TRBJ2-1; 7 positions match TRBD2. V dropped 0 bases and J dropped 2; count of bases not matched to a gene: 16. The length of the CDR3 is 20 residues. Germline V gene lookup returns CDR1 SGHTA and CDR2 FQGTGA. CDR3 nucleotides: TGTGCCAGCAGCTTAACTGGGACGATAGGCGGGAGAGGTCCCTACAATGAGCAGTTCTTC. Its protein product is CASSLTGTIGGRGPYNEQFF.

The chain recombines TRBV5-1 with TRBJ1-4, with 10 bases identical to TRBD1. CDR1 and CDR2 (germline): SGHRS, YFSETQ. The CDR3 has 13 amino acids. Trimming removed 2 bases from V and 15 bases from J; junction bases left unmatched: 7. The CDR3: CASSFLPTGGLFF. The CDR3, as DNA: TGCGCCAGCAGCTTTTTACCGACAGGGGGCTTGTTTTTT. Full variable domain (missing parts from reference TRBV5-1 and TRBJ1-4): KAGVTQTPRYLIKTRGQQVTLSCSPISGHRSVSWYQQTPGQGLQFLFEYFSETQRNKGNFPGRFSGRQFSNSRSEMNVSTLELGDSALYLCASSFLPTGGLFFGSGTQLSVL.

The chain employs TRBV4-1 and TRBJ2-1, with 10 positions matching TRBD2. The CDR3 consists of 17 residues. Trimming removed 0 bases from V and 0 bases from J; junction bases left unmatched: 2. In germline, CDR1 is MGHRA, CDR2 YSYEKL. The CDR3 loop reads CASSQDPSGGSYNEQFF. CDR3 DNA: TGCGCCAGCAGCCAAGATCCTAGCGGGGGCTCCTACAATGAGCAGTTCTTC.

This clone is labeled as medium-sized (0.01 to 0.1%). The chain combines TRBV25-1 with TRBJ2-2, with 7 bases fitting TRBD2. Germline V gene lookup returns CDR1 MGHDK and CDR2 SYGVNS. With V trimmed by 4 bases and J by 2 bases, 10 bases remained unmatched. The length of the CDR3 is 17 residues. For the CDR3, the DNA is TGTGCCAGCAGTGGGCGGCCGGGGGAGGGTAACACCGGGGAGCTGTTTTTT. Protein sequence: CASSGRPGEGNTGELFF.

The chain is built from TRBV14 and TRBJ2-2; maybe TRBD1 (5 bases). The CDR3 runs to 18 residues. Germline loops: CDR1 SGHDN, CDR2 FVKESK. The V end was cut by 0 bases, the J end by 3 bases, with 17 bases between. CDR3 region: CASSQDFPGNFYTGELFF. The CDR3 DNA reads as TGTGCCAGCAGCCAAGATTTTCCAGGGAACTTTTACACCGGGGAGCTGTTTTTT. The whole variable domain, filled in from reference TRBV14 and TRBJ2-2, reads EAGVTQFPSHSVIEKGQTVTLRCDPISGHDNLYWYRRVMGKEIKFLLHFVKESKQDESGMPNNRFLAERTGGTYSTLKVQPAELEDSGVYFCASSQDFPGNFYTGELFFGEGSRLTVL.

The chain employs TRBV18 and TRBJ1-1; D ambiguous. Germline assignment: CDR1 KGHSH and CDR2 LQKENI. The CDR3 loop spans 15 amino acids. Trimming shortened V by 2 bases and J by 2 bases, and 12 bases separated the two germline ends. The CDR3, as DNA: TGTGCCAGCTCACCAATCCAGGCAGGAAACACTGAAGCTTTCTTT. Its protein is CASSPIQAGNTEAFF.

Only one count was recorded for this clone. The chain combines TRBV5-1 with TRBJ2-7; 8 positions agree with TRBD1. Germline V CDR1 and CDR2: SGHRS, YFSETQ. The V gene end was trimmed by 4 bases and the J gene end by 2 bases; junction bases not matched to a gene: 8. CDR3 size: 15 residues. The CDR3 DNA sequence: TGCGCCAGCAGCCCTGATGGACAGGGACCCTACGAGCAGTACTTC. Protein product: CASSPDGQGPYEQYF.

This chain joins TRBV9 and TRBJ1-1; 10 nucleotides line up with TRBD1. The J segment lost 7 bases and the V segment lost 2 bases, leaving 5 bases of the junction unmatched. Germline CDR1 and CDR2: SGDLS and YYNGEE. The CDR3 is 14 residues long. DNA for the CDR3: TGTGCCAGCAGCGTGACAGGGGGCGCGGGTGAAGCTTTCTTT. It specifies CASSVTGGAGEAFF.

The chain is built from TRBV6-5 and TRBJ2-3; maybe TRBD1 (6 bases). The V and J ends lost 6 bases and 4 bases respectively, with 11 bases between them. Per the germline V gene, CDR1 is MNHEY and CDR2 is SVGAGI. CDR3 length: 13 residues. CDR3 loop: CASRQGHPDTQYF. Written as DNA, the CDR3 is TGTGCCAGCAGACAGGGACACCCAGATACGCAGTATTTT.

The chain has TRBV2 and TRBJ2-1; D remains ambiguous. V lost 2 bases and J 5 bases, leaving 16 bases between the germline ends. Germline values: CDR1 SNHLY, CDR2 FYNNEI. The CDR3 loop spans 16 amino acids. The CDR3 region has the DNA TGTGCCAGCAGTGAATTACTATCTAATGTACACAATGAGCAGTTCTTC. Translated: CASSELLSNVHNEQFF.

This clone has a handful of counts. The J gene is TRBJ2-1, the V gene TRBV5-1; 9 bases are a match to TRBD2. The CDR3 loop spans 17 amino acids. From germline, CDR1 is SGHRS and CDR2 YFSETQ. The ends lost 4 bases at V and 0 bases at J; junction bases unmatched: 8. The CDR3 loop reads CASSRTSDRSSYNEQFF. Written as DNA, the CDR3 is TGCGCCAGCAGCCGGACTAGCGACCGGAGCTCCTACAATGAGCAGTTCTTC.

The chain is built from TRBV4-2 and TRBJ2-7, with 9 bases identical to TRBD2. This CDR3 is built from 13 residues. V gave up 1 base and J gave up 7 bases; unmatched junction bases: 2. The germline V gene has CDR1 LGHNA and CDR2 YNFKEQ. The CDR3: CASSQGLAGEQYF. The DNA of the CDR3 is TGTGCCAGCAGCCAAGGGCTAGCGGGAGAGCAGTACTTC.

J is TRBJ2-7 and V is TRBV27, with 8 positions matching TRBD2. Germline CDR1 MNHEY, CDR2 SMNVEV (reference sequence). The CDR3 length is 16 residues. With V trimmed by 5 bases and J by 0 bases, 9 bases remained unmatched. CDR3 protein: CASSPLRTSSSYEQYF. The CDR3, as DNA: TGTGCCAGCAGTCCCTTGCGGACTAGCAGCTCCTACGAGCAGTACTTC.

The rearrangement uses TRBV28 and TRBJ2-7, with D possibly matching TRBD1 (6 bases). The CDR3 is 13 residues long. Germline V CDR1 and CDR2: MDHEN, SYDVKM. Trimming removed 6 bases at V and 2 bases at J, with 11 bases between. The CDR3 is CASSHTGTYEQYF. The CDR3 DNA follows: TGTGCCAGCAGCCACACAGGGACCTACGAGCAGTACTTC.

The count of this clone is one. This chain connects TRBV9 to TRBJ1-4; TRBD1 might be the D (5 bases). The germline V and J ends were trimmed by 3 bases and 5 bases, with 14 bases remaining between them. Germline V lookup: CDR1 SGDLS, CDR2 YYNGEE. The length of the CDR3 is 15 residues. This chain's CDR3 is CASSEGTLPNEKLFF. As DNA, the CDR3 is TGTGCCAGCAGCGAGGGGACTCTACCAAATGAAAAACTGTTTTTT.

CDR3: CSVRRGSSGRRLADTQYF. The CDR3, as DNA: TGCAGCGTTCGAAGGGGGTCTAGCGGGAGGCGGTTGGCAGATACGCAGTATTTT. The chain is built from TRBV29-1 and TRBJ2-3, with 11 bases matching TRBD2. The CDR3 sequence is 18 residues long. Germline lookup yields CDR1 SQVTM and CDR2 ANQGSEA. The junction had 17 bases not matched to a gene; V was cut back by 5 bases and J by 4 bases.

This rearrangement joins TRBV27 to TRBJ2-3; unclear D gene. The germline V gene encodes CDR1 MNHEY and CDR2 SMNVEV (reference sequence). This CDR3 region has 12 residues. V lost 9 bases, J lost 10 bases, and 17 bases lay in between. The CDR3 DNA follows: TGTGCCAGTAGAGCCCCTGAAGCTCCGCAGTATTTT. This translates into CASRAPEAPQYF.

This clone came up a few times. The rearrangement uses TRBV2 and TRBJ2-7; possibly TRBD2 for D (6 bases). This CDR3 has 15 residues. Germline assignment: CDR1 SNHLY and CDR2 FYNNEI. V lost 0 bases and J lost 3, with 12 bases in between. The CDR3 sequence is CASSEAKASDYEQYF. The CDR3 nucleotides read TGTGCCAGCAGTGAAGCGAAGGCTAGCGACTACGAGCAGTACTTC. The entire variable domain, with the rest obtained from reference TRBV2 and TRBJ2-7, is as follows: EPEVTQTPSHQVTQMGQEVILRCVPISNHLYFYWYRQILGQKVEFLVSFYNNEISEKSEIFDDQFSVERPDGSNFTLKIRSTKLEDSAMYFCASSEAKASDYEQYFGPGTRLTVT.

This rearrangement joins TRBV5-1 to TRBJ2-1; 12 nucleotides agree with TRBD2. Germline V gives CDR1 SGHRS, CDR2 YFSETQ. With V trimmed by 4 bases and J by 10 bases, 9 bases remained unmatched. The CDR3 has 15 residues. DNA of the CDR3: TGCGCCAGCAGCCCGACCCGACTAGCGGGAGAGGAGCAGTTCTTC. Encoded protein: CASSPTRLAGEEQFF.

This clone came up once. The gene calls are TRBV29-1 and TRBJ2-5, with TRBD1 identical over 10 bases. The CDR3 sequence is 15 residues long. Germline CDR1 reads SQVTM; CDR2 reads ANQGSEA. After removal of 6 bases from V and 4 bases from J, the junction contained 11 bases not matched to a gene. The CDR3 reads CSVAGTGARGETQYF. The CDR3 DNA is TGCAGCGTGGCCGGGACAGGGGCCCGAGGAGAGACCCAGTACTTC. The full variable domain, with the rest looked up from reference TRBV29-1 and TRBJ2-5, is SAVISQKPSRDICQRGTSLTIQCQVDSQVTMMFWYRQQPGQSLTLIATANQGSEATYESGFVIDKFPISRPNLTFSTLTVSNMSPEDSSIYLCSVAGTGARGETQYFGPGTRLLVL.

The J gene is TRBJ2-7, the V gene TRBV6-6, with D possibly being TRBD2 (7 bases). Trimming stripped 2 bases from V and 5 bases from J, with 16 bases between. The V gene's germline CDR1 is MNHNY and CDR2 SVGAGI (reference sequence). This CDR3 spans 15 amino acids. CDR3 region: CASSYASAGANEQYF. The CDR3 DNA reads TGTGCCAGCAGTTACGCCAGCGCGGGGGCAAACGAGCAGTACTTC.

The chain recombines TRBV4-1 with TRBJ2-5; a weak D match, TRBD2 (5 bases). V lost 0 bases and J 2 bases, leaving 10 bases between the germline ends. This CDR3 region has 15 residues. Germline-derived CDR1 and CDR2 are MGHRA and YSYEKL. The CDR3: CASSQEVERQETQYF. In nucleotides, the CDR3 is TGCGCCAGCAGCCAAGAGGTCGAGCGGCAAGAGACCCAGTACTTC.